The text below deals with one T cell receptor beta chain. The antigen is unknown. Produced via immunoSEQ multiplex PCR; TCRdb's table is partial and in-frame only. The profile shows approximately 2.4 million clones, approximately 95% of them singletons. The source of the sample is a study of shared clonotypes between healthy human individuals. Study in general: CD4 naive cells filled three plates per donor, CD4 memory three, CD8 naive two and CD8 memory one. Study-wide findings and caveats: It was expected that sequencing depth would affect clonotype sharing among donors.

The CDR3 sequence is 17 residues long. The specimen was naive CD4+ T cells sorted from blood. The sample's subset: CD45RA+ positively selected. The V call is TRBV1, the J call TRBJ2-5; no check of the table's D call, TRBD2, against the DNA was made. TRBV1 is reported as a pseudogene. The sequence derives from a man younger than 35 in good health. The CDR3, as DNA: TGCACCAGCAGCCAAGATAGCCCAGCGGGAGAAGTGGAGACCCAGTACTTC. Translation gives CTSSQDSPAGEVETQYF.